What follows describes a single TCR beta chain. This clone was observed a few times. Its antigen specificity is not known. Base qualities are not recorded, but no much larger clone differs from it by a single base. CDR1 and CDR2, looked up from the germline V gene, are MGHRA and YSYEKL. V is shortened by 1 base, J by 3 bases, and the region joining them spans 10 bases. Including the terminal cysteine and phenylalanine, the CDR3 comprises 15 residues. Just CDR3 DNA is preserved here, 45 bases in frame from base 1. In total, approximately 690 healthy bone marrow donors made up the cohort. At the time of sampling, every cohort member was nominally healthy, though immune exposures that went unrecorded were likely present. The donor was CMV seronegative and was included in the group of 352 seronegative cohort members. A peripheral blood sample was provided by each donor, and peripheral blood mononuclear cells were used for TCR beta sequencing. The Qiagen DNeasy Blood Extraction Kit was used to extract genomic DNA from the blood cell samples.

The sample is drawn from a study of cytomegalovirus exposure and HLA in healthy donors (dated by TCRdb to 2017 to 2019). Study-wide context: In an earlier analysis of 587 of the donors, 250 to 350 Gb of sequence data and 120 million or so unique TCR beta sequences from 180 million or so T cells were reported. Besides the first cohort of around 670 subjects, a separate validation cohort made up of roughly 130 different subjects was used. Typing coverage differed by locus: A, B, C, DRB1 and DQB1 were typed in about 629-640 donors, DQA1 in 522, DPA1 in some 610, and DPB1 in 450 to 490. Donor age, sex, ethnicity and CMV serostatus were collected together with the repertoire data. An early release covering around 630 HLA-typed donors comprised about 300 gigabases of sequencing data and some 79 million unique TCR sequences. The study aimed to test whether cataloging public T cell receptors could reveal signatures of past pathogen exposure. Among the roughly 430 genotyped donors, approximately 82% belonged to the genetic ancestry cluster associated with self-reported Caucasian donors. Both class I and class II loci were covered by HLA typing, at four-digit resolution. Among 398 genotyped donors of the cohort, an average of around 240,000 unique TCR beta nucleotide sequences were sequenced per donor, 15% to 20% of them non-productive. Every repertoire in the discovery cohort had been generated on one and the same sequencing platform. In a later analysis, previously published TCR beta repertoires from fewer than 750 donors were re-analyzed and high-resolution HLA genotyping was added so that TCR occurrence patterns could be studied. In the later analysis, no new phenotypic data were used to find candidate immune exposures; instead, reliance was placed on TCR beta sequences and their occurrence across donors. The study profiled the T cell repertoires of about 640 subjects by immunosequencing and related them to cytomegalovirus serostatus. To predict cytomegalovirus infection status, the study combined high-throughput TCR immunosequencing, statistical association of individual TCRs with disease status, and machine learning. A later genetic analysis took genome-wide SNP genotypes for about three fifths of the 666 donors and used that subset as a discovery cohort. Four or five DR-DQ haplotypes were handled as single units for association and clustering because linkage in the cohort was strong. To decide whether each TCR beta V gene segment behaved as functional or pseudogenic, an earlier analysis of approximately 620 of the donors relied on high-throughput TCR beta sequencing. Beyond this particular receptor, the publication reports: Because the 87-base-pair reads could not distinguish some IMGT-functional V segments, including TRBV6-2 and TRBV6-3, those segments were excluded. The presence/absence analyses assumed that sequencing depth was roughly uniform across donors, and that assumption may not be true. While some public TCRs were present in many individuals, most TCR sequences turned up only very rarely across donors. In an earlier analysis of over 550 of the donors, most TCR beta V segments were observed in productive rearrangements about 90% or about 30% of the time, broadly matching IMGT annotations. A further reported finding was that TCR beta sequences accurately predicted the HLA-A and HLA-B alleles for most subjects in the first cohort. A few of the identified cytomegalovirus-associated TCR beta chains were confirmed in vitro to be specific for cytomegalovirus antigens. An association between a missense DCLRE1C variant and V-gene and J-gene trimming of TCR beta chains was found in a later genetic analysis and replicated in an independent cohort. Assigning TCR associations to individual alleles was difficult when HLA alleles, especially DR and DQ, strongly co-occurred. Specific HLA alleles were associated with 15,000 to 20,000 TCR beta sequences at a false discovery rate of 0.05 in a later analysis. In a later genetic analysis, fewer N-insertions in productive TCRs were reported among donors in an Asian-associated ancestry cluster than the roughly 640-donor mean. The only immune exposure information available for the cohort was CMV serostatus. Linkage disequilibrium might explain the correlated functional status among segregating V segments, but an unknown experimental factor could not be excluded. The authors suggested that the approach could potentially be extended to other disease states and immunological phenotypes. In both the original and validation cohorts, the classifier was reported to diagnose cytomegalovirus status with high specificity and sensitivity. Because HLA typing was missing for some donors at each locus, association tests included only the typed subset. According to a later analysis, parvovirus B19, influenza, CMV and Epstein-Barr virus appeared linked to several top co-occurrence clusters. A cluster of highly shared sequence variants was judged likely to represent a technical artifact of the sequencing pipeline. This cohort had only TCR beta chains sequenced, and the lack of alpha or paired-chain data limited which features could be detected. Some 15 rarely observed V segments, including chromosome 9 orphons, were excluded from the earlier analysis of approximately 600 of the donors because counts were too low. In a later analysis, HLA-associated TCR beta chains were found to be more clonally expanded and to have lower generation probabilities than equally common non-associated chains. The study gave a list of some 150 TCR beta chains associated with cytomegalovirus. Most CMV-associated TCR beta chains appeared to be HLA-restricted in a later analysis, and the HLA associations seemed to be driven largely by CMV exposure. In a later analysis, TCR association rates were found to vary across HLA loci, with the most associated TCRs seen for DRB1 alleles and the fewest for HLA-C alleles.

The library was prepared using the immunoSEQ multiplex PCR assay. A mixture of 60 forward primers for TCR Vbeta segments and 13 reverse primers for TCR Jbeta segments was used in the multiplex PCR. Amplification of the CDR3 region of rearranged TCR beta genes was performed with a multiplex PCR assay on genomic DNA. The Illumina HiSeq System was used to sequence the amplified TCR beta libraries as 87-base-pair reads. The study's processing was this. A later analysis counted about 80 million unique TCR beta chains across the 550 to 750 repertoires, and some 11 million of these chains were shared by at least two donors. Raw reads were error-corrected and collapsed into unique sequences by a nearest-neighbor algorithm in which closely related sequences were merged to remove PCR and sequencing errors. CDR3 sequences were aligned to IMGT reference sequences to assign V, D and J gene segments. For a sequence to be retained, at least a six-nucleotide match to both a V gene segment and a J gene segment was required. Rearrangements were classified as productive when the CDR3 lacked stop codons and remained in frame with V and J, and all other rearrangements were classified as non-productive. Following IMGT convention, CDR3 was defined as the stretch from the second conserved V-encoded cysteine up to the conserved J-encoded phenylalanine. In an earlier analysis of more than 550 of the donors, sequences lacking an unambiguous match to a single V gene segment were excluded. An earlier analysis of fewer than 750 of the donors called V segments functional above 56.7% productive rearrangements and segregating when the between-donor standard deviation exceeded 5%. A statistical classification framework was built to diagnose cytomegalovirus status from the catalog of TCR beta chain sequences. In a later analysis, TCR nucleotide sequences were compared against IMGT/GENE-DB human TR gene sequences so that V and J genes could be assigned. Using the TCRdist pipeline, a later analysis assigned CDR3 sequences along with most-parsimonious VDJ recombination scenarios. A later analysis defined each TCR beta chain by its CDR3 amino acid sequence plus V-gene family, and excluded reads lacking a unique V-gene family. A later analysis removed over 500 highly shared, low-generation-probability nucleotide sequences to deal with suspected cross-contamination and a sequencing artifact. In a later analysis, a clonal expansion index for each public chain was calculated from normalized within-repertoire ranks of inferred template counts. In a later analysis, generation probabilities were computed using a VDJ recombination model fitted to out-of-frame rearrangements, and the results were checked against IGoR. In a later analysis, hypergeometric tests were used to score TCR-TCR, TCR-HLA and TCR-CMV co-occurrence, with a repertoire-size bias correction applied to TCR pairs. To estimate false discovery rates, a later analysis permuted the HLA or CMV assignments 20 times. In a later analysis, co-occurring TCRs were grouped using DBSCAN, and TCRdist sequence similarity was added for clustering within HLA-allele-positive subsets. For co-occurrence clustering, repertoires with fewer than 30,000 or more than 120,000 public chains were excluded, along with five repertoires with anomalous nucleotide sharing. TCRdb mirrors the immuneACCESS table, restricted to in-frame sequences. Some clones are absent from its copies; in checked studies, under half trace to an unresolved V gene, and the reason for the others is unknown. The V and J calls and clone size come from that table; D and trimming were worked out from the DNA. A total of 60,000 to 75,000 clones appear in this sample, 65% to 90% of them only once. Over 8.5% of the sample is held by the ten biggest clonotypes.

This chain joins TRBV4-1 to TRBJ1-5; confidence is insufficient to name the D gene. This TCR derives from a female donor in good health and CMV-seronegative. The sequencing sample was made of PBMCs. CDR3 region: CASSQVDRDNQPQHF. Read as DNA, the sequence is TGCGCCAGCAGCCAAGTTGACCGGGACAATCAGCCCCAGCATTTT.